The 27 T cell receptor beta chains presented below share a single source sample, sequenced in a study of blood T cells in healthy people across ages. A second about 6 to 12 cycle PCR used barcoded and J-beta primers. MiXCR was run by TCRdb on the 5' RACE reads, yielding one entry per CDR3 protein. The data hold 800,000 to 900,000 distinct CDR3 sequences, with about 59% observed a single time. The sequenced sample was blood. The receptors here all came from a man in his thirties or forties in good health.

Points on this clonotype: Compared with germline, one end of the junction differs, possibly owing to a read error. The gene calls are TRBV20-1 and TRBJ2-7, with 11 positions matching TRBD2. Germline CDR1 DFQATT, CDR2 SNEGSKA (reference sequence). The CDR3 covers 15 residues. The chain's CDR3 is CSASPSGGTSDEQYF. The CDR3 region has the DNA TGCAGTGCTAGTCCTAGCGGGGGGACCTCCGACGAGCAGTACTTC.

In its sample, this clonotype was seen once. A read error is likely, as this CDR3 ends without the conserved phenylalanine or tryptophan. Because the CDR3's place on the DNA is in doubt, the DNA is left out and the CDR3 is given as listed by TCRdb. CDR3 loop: CSVVAASGYTFGS. The chain is built from TRBV29-1 and TRBJ2-1. CDR1 and CDR2 from the germline V gene are SQVTM and ANQGSEA. The CDR3 contains 13 residues when both ends are counted.

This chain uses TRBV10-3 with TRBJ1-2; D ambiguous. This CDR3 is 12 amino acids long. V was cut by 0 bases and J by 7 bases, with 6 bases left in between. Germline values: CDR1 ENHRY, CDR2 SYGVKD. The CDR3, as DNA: TGTGCCATCAGTGAGTCGACTAGTGGCTACACCTTC. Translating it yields CAISESTSGYTF.

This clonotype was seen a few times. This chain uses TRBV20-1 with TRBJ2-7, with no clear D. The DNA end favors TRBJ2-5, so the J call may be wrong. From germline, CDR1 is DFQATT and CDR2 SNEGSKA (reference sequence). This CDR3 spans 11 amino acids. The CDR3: CSASGRETQYF. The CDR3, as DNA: TGCAGTGCTAGCGGTCGGGAGACCCAGTACTTC.

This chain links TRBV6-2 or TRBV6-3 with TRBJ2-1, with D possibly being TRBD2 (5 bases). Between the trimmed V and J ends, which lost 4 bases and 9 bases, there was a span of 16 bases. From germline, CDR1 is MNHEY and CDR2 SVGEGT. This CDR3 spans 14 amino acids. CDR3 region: CASSLGDLGSEQFF. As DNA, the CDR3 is TGTGCCAGCAGTTTGGGCGATCTTGGGAGTGAGCAGTTCTTC.

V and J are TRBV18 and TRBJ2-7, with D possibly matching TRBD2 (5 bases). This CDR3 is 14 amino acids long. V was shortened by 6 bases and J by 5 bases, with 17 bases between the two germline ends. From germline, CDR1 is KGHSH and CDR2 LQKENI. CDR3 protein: CASSPVEAVNEQYF. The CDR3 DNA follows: TGTGCCAGCTCTCCCGTGGAGGCCGTAAACGAGCAGTACTTC.

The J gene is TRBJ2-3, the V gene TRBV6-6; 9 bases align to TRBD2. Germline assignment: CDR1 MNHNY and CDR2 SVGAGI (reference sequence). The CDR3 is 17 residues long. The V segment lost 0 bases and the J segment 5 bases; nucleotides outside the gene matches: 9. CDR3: CASSYSSSGEGGDTQYF. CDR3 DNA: TGTGCCAGCAGTTACTCGTCTAGCGGGGAAGGAGGAGATACGCAGTATTTT.

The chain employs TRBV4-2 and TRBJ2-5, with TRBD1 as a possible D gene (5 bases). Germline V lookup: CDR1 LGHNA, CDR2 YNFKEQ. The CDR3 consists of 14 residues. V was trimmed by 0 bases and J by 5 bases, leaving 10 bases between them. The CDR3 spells CASSQDVGRETQYF. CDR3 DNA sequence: TGTGCCAGCAGCCAAGATGTGGGGCGGGAGACCCAGTACTTC.

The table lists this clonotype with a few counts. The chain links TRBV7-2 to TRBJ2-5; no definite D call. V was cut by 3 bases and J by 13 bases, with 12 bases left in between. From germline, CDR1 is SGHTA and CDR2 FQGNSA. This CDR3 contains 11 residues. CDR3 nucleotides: TGTGCCAGCAGCTTGAGCGCCAGACGGTACTTC. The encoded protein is CASSLSARRYF.

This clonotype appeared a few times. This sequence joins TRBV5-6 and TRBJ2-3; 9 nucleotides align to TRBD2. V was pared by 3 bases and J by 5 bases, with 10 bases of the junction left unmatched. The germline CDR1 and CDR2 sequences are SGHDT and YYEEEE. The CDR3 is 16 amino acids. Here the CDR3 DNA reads TGTGCCAGCAGCTCCCGGCCTAGCGGGGTCGGAGATACGCAGTATTTT. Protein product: CASSSRPSGVGDTQYF. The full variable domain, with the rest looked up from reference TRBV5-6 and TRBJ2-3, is DAGVTQSPTHLIKTRGQQVTLRCSPKSGHDTVSWYQQALGQGPQFIFQYYEEEERQRGNFPDRFSGHQFPNYSSELNVNALLLGDSALYLCASSSRPSGVGDTQYFGPGTRLTVL.

The CDR3 nucleotides read TGTGCCAGCAGCGGGGAAGGACAGGGGGCCTCCTACGAGCAGTACTTC. As protein: CASSGEGQGASYEQYF. The J gene is TRBJ2-7, the V gene TRBV9; 11 bases are shared with TRBD1. The CDR3 contains 16 residues. The V gene's germline CDR1 is SGDLS and CDR2 YYNGEE. V was clipped by 3 bases and J by 0 bases; unmatched bases: 5.

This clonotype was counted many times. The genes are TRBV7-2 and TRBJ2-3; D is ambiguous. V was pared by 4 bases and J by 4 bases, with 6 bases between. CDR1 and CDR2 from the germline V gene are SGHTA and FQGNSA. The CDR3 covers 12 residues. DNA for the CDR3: TGTGCCAGCAGCTCTAGACCAGATACGCAGTATTTT. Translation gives CASSSRPDTQYF.

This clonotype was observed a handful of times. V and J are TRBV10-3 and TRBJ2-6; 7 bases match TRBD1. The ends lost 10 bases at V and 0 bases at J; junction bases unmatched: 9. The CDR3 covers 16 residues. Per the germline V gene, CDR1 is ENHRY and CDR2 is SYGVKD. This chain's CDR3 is CASGGQAVSGANVLTF. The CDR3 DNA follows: TGTGCCAGCGGCGGACAGGCTGTCTCTGGGGCCAACGTCCTGACTTTC.

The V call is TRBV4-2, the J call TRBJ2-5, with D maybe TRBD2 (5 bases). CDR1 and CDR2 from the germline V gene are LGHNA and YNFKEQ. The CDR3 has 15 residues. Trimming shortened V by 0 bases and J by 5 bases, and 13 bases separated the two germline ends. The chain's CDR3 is CASSQDSAGGETQYF. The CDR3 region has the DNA TGTGCCAGCAGCCAAGATTCGGCAGGCGGGGAGACCCAGTACTTC.

The CDR3 reads CASSALLGSGTHKQFF. CDR3 sequence (DNA): TGTGCCAGCAGCGCCCTACTAGGATCGGGCACCCATAAGCAGTTCTTC. The V gene is TRBV9, the J gene TRBJ2-1; D may be TRBD2 (5 bases). V dropped 3 bases and J dropped 11 bases, with 24 bases sitting between them. The germline gives CDR1 SGDLS, CDR2 YYNGEE. This CDR3 is built from 16 residues.

CDR3 protein: CASSEDNSGAYEQYF. CDR3 nucleotides: TGTGCCAGCAGTGAAGATAATAGCGGGGCGTACGAGCAGTACTTC. This chain uses TRBV6-1 with TRBJ2-7; the match to TRBD2 covers 8 bases. After removal of 1 base from V and 4 bases from J, the junction contained 6 bases not matched to a gene. Germline values: CDR1 MNHNS, CDR2 SASEGT. There are 15 residues in the CDR3.

In DNA form, the CDR3 reads TGTGCCAGCAGTCCCGGGGGTAAGACGCAGTATTTT. This sequence encodes CASSPGGKTQYF. This chain connects TRBV3-1 to TRBJ2-3, with D tentatively TRBD2 (6 bases). Looked up from germline, CDR1 is LGHDT and CDR2 is YNNKEL (reference sequence). This CDR3 region has 12 residues. Trimming removed 6 bases from V and 9 bases from J, with 13 bases in between.

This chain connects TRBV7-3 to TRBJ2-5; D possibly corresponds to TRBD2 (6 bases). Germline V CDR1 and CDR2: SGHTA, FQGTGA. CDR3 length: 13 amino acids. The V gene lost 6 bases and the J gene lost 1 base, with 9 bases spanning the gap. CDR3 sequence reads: CASSPGSQETQYF. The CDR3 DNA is TGTGCCAGCAGTCCCGGGAGCCAAGAGACCCAGTACTTC.

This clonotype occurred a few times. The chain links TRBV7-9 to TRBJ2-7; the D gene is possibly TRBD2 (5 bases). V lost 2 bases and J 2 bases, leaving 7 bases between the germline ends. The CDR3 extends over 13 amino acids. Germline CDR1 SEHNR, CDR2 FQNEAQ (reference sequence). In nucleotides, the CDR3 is TGTGCCAGCAGCTTACACGGGACCTACGAGCAGTACTTC. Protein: CASSLHGTYEQYF.

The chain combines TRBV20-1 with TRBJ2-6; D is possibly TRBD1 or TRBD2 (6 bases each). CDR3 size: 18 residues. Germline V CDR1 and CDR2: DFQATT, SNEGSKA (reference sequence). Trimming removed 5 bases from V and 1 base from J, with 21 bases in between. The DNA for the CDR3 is TGCAGTGCTCGCTACCTAGGGGGGCAAATTTCTGGGGCCAACGTCCTGACTTTC. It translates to CSARYLGGQISGANVLTF.

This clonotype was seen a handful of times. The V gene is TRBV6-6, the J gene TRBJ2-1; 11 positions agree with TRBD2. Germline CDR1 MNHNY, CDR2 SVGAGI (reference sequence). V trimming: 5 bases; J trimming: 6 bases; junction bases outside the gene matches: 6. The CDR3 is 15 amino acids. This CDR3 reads CASSPLAGGSNEQFF. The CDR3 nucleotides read TGTGCCAGCAGTCCTCTAGCGGGGGGAAGCAATGAGCAGTTCTTC.

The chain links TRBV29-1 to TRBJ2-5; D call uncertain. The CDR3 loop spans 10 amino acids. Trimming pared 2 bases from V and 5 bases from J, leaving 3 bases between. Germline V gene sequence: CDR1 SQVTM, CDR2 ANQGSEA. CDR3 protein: CSVESETQYF. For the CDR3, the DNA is TGCAGCGTTGAAAGTGAGACCCAGTACTTC.

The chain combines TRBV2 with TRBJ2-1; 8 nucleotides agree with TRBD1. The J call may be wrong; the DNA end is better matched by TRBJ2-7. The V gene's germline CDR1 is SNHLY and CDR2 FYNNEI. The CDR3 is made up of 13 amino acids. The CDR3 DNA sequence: TGTGCCAGCAGCGGACAGGGAAGGAGTGAGCAGTACTTC. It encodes CASSGQGRSEQYF.

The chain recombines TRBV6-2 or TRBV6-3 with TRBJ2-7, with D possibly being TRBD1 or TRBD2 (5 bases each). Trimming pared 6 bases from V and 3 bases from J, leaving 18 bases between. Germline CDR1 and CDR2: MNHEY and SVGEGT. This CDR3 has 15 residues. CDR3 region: CASSRHGTEYYEQYF. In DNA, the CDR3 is TGTGCCAGCAGCCGCCACGGGACGGAGTACTACGAGCAGTACTTC.

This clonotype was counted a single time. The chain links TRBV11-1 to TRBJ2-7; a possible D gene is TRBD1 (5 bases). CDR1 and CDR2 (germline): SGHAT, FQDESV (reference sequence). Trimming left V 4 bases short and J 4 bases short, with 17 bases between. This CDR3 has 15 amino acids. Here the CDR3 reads CASSSTEGVRYEQYF. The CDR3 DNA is TGTGCCAGCAGCTCGACCGAAGGGGTACGGTACGAGCAGTACTTC.

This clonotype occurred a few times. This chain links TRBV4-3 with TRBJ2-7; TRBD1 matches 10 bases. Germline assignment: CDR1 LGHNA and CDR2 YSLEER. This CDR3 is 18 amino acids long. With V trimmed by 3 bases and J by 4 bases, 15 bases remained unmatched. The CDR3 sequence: CASSHLTAGTGVLYEQYF. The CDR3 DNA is TGCGCCAGCAGCCACCTCACGGCCGGGACAGGGGTACTTTACGAGCAGTACTTC.

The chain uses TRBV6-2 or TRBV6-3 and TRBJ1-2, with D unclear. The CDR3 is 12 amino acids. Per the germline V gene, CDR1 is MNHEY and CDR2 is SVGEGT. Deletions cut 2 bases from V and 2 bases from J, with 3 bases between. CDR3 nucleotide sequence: TGTGCCAGCAGTTACATCAACTATGGCTACACCTTC. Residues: CASSYINYGYTF.